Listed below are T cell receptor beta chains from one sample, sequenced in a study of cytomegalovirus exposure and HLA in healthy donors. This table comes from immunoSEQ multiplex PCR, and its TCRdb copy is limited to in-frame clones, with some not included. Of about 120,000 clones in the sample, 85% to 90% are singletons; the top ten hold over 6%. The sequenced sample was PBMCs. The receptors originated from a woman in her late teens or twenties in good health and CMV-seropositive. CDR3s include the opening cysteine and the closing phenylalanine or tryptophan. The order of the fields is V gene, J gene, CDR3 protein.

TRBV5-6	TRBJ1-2	CASVTTGNYGYTF
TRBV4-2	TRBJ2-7	CASSPFEASYEQYF
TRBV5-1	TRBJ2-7	CASSTGTGGLQAYEQYF
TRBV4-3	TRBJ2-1	CASSQQENEQFF
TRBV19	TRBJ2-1	CASSIRQEQFF
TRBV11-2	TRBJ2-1	CASSLGSSGGYNEQFF
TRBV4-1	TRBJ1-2	CASSQDRNYGYTF
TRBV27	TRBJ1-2	CASRRQGALGYGYTF
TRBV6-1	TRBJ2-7	CASSEKFGQGVFEQYF
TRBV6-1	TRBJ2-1	CASSEAGGVEQFF
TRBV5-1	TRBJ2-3	CASSLFPAGGLAQDTQYF
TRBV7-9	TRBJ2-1	CASSLVKGARYNEQFF
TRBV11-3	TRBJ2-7	CASSLVINEQYF
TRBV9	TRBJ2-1	CASSVTGWSYNEQFF
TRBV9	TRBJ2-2	CASSPQTGGKTGELFF
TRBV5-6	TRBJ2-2	CASSPSRAGELFF
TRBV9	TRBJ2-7	CASSVGTSGASYEQYF
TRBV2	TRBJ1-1	CASSGPQGIPNTEAFF
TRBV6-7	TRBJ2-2	CAIYQWRAGGPTGELFF
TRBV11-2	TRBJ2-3	CASSQPRVADTQYF
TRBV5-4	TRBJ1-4	CASSLNRGLDEKLFF
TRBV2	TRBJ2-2	CAIGQGPGELFF
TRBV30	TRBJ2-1	CAWSMGAGGENEQFF
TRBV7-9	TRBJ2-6	CALESGANVLTF
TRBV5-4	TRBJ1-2	CASSTAGTGIGYTF
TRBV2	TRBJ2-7	CASIFDRGLYEQYF
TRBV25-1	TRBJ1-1	CASSEVKNTEAFF
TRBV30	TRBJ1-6	CAWGGQGTSPLHF
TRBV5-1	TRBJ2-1	CASSLGGGIDEQFF
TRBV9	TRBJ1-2	CASSETGTLNYGYTF
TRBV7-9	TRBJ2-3	CASSGRTSSITDTQYF
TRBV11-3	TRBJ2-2	CASSHSQGTGELFF
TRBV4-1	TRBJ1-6	CASSQDPRHNSPLHF
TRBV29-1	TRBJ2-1	CSVASASGGPPSSYNEQFF
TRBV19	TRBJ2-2	CASSVAGGSAGELFF
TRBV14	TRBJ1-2	CARQGGSGYTF
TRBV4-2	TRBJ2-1	CASSSGTADDGEQFF
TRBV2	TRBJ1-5	CASRLTGLSNQPQHF
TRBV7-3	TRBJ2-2	CASSKGTGHTGELFF
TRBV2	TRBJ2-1	CASSVLAGDYNEQFF
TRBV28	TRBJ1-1	CASSSTVMNTEAFF
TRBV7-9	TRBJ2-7	CASSLAIAGGRLAGEQYF
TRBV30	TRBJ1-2	CACPRRVDNYGYTF
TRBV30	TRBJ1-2	CAWTRQANYGYTF
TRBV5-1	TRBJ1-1	CASSQESGVITEAFF
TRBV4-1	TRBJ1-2	CASSQGGVYGYTF